The 32 T cell receptor beta chains below come from one sample, sequenced in a study of spatial heterogeneity in lung cancer (dated by TCRdb to the late 2010s). The sample's time point label is to be understood as: sample taken at primary tumor resection. Receptors were amplified or captured by 5' RACE. Sequencing was performed on a NextSeq 500. Clones were called with MiXCR by TCRdb after fastp trimmed the public reads at Q25, and only in-frame beta chains were retained. Here each entry gathers all rows of one CDR3 protein and keeps the most common genes and DNA. The sample table lists over 50,000 distinct CDR3 sequences, about 6.6% of them with a count of one. The ten most abundant clones make up 14% to 15% of the sample. The specimen was PBMCs, collected at surgery. The receptor source for this set is a female donor with early-stage non-small cell lung cancer.

The rearrangement links TRBV5-1 to TRBJ2-1; 7 bases match TRBD1. Trimming cost V 0 bases and J 9 bases; bases outside gene matches: 9. The CDR3 length is 15 residues. Germline values: CDR1 SGHRS, CDR2 YFSETQ. CDR3 DNA: TGCGCCAGCAGCTTGGGGGGACAGCTGGTTTTTGAGCAGTTCTTC. This encodes CASSLGGQLVFEQFF.

Many counts were recorded for this clonotype. J is TRBJ2-2 and V is TRBV11-2; no clear D. V lost 2 bases, J lost 4 bases, and 14 bases lay in between. The CDR3 spans 16 residues. The germline gives CDR1 SGHAT, CDR2 FQNNGV. CDR3 amino acids: CASSLKGSVGTGELFF. The DNA for the CDR3 is TGTGCCAGCAGCTTAAAAGGGTCGGTGGGCACCGGGGAGCTGTTTTTT.

This clonotype has just a few counts. V is TRBV28 and J is TRBJ2-3; 7 nucleotides align to TRBD1. V was pared by 2 bases and J by 4 bases, with 0 bases of the junction left unmatched. CDR1 is MDHEN, CDR2 SYDVKM, per germline. The CDR3 spans 13 residues. The DNA of the CDR3 is TGTGCCAGCAGTTTAACAGGGGCAGATACGCAGTATTTT. Its translation: CASSLTGADTQYF.

The chain employs TRBV2 and TRBJ2-2; D remains unclear. V was cut by 1 base and J by 4 bases, with 7 bases left in between. Germline CDR1 SNHLY, CDR2 FYNNEI. The CDR3 consists of 14 residues. The CDR3 region has the DNA TGTGCCAGCAGTGAAGGGACGCTCACCGGGGAGCTGTTTTTT. Amino acid sequence: CASSEGTLTGELFF. The full variable domain, in which reference TRBV2 and TRBJ2-2 provide the parts outside the CDR3, is EPEVTQTPSHQVTQMGQEVILRCVPISNHLYFYWYRQILGQKVEFLVSFYNNEISEKSEIFDDQFSVERPDGSNFTLKIRSTKLEDSAMYFCASSEGTLTGELFFGEGSRLTVL.

This clonotype was seen at least ten times. This chain's CDR3 is CSARGPMNTGELFF. As DNA, the CDR3 is TGCAGTGCTAGGGGCCCTATGAACACCGGGGAGCTGTTTTTT. The chain joins TRBV20-1 to TRBJ2-2; D gene unclear. The V end lost 3 bases, the J end lost 1 base, and 9 bases lay between the germline ends. Germline assignment: CDR1 DFQATT and CDR2 SNEGSKA (reference sequence). CDR3 length equals 14 residues.

This clonotype showed up just a few times. The chain carries TRBV7-3 and TRBJ1-1; D possibly corresponds to TRBD1 (5 bases). Germline assignment: CDR1 SGHTA and CDR2 FQGTGA. The CDR3 extends over 13 amino acids. V shed 4 bases and J shed 1 base, with 7 bases lying between them. DNA for the CDR3: TGTGCCAGCAGCTGGACACCGAACACTGAAGCTTTCTTT. This gives the protein CASSWTPNTEAFF.

This clonotype was counted many times. The chain carries TRBV6-6 and TRBJ1-3, with 7 bases aligning to TRBD1. This CDR3 has 16 amino acids. The V segment lost 0 bases and the J segment 4 bases; nucleotides outside the gene matches: 6. Germline assignment: CDR1 MNHNY and CDR2 SVGAGI (reference sequence). The CDR3, as DNA: TGTGCCAGCAGTTACTCGACAGGGAGCTCCGGAAACACCATATATTTT. It encodes CASSYSTGSSGNTIYF.

In this sample, this clonotype turned up many times. The gene calls are TRBV28 and TRBJ1-5; tentatively, D is TRBD1 (5 bases). This CDR3 spans 14 amino acids. Looked up from germline, CDR1 is MDHEN and CDR2 is SYDVKM. V lost 5 bases to trimming and J lost 3 bases, with 11 bases between them. The CDR3 bases are TGTGCCAGCAGTCCGGGGACTTACAATCAGCCCCAGCATTTT. Its translation: CASSPGTYNQPQHF.

The chain uses TRBV19 and TRBJ1-2; 7 positions match TRBD1. V lost 5 bases to trimming and J lost 2 bases; unmatched junction nucleotides: 8. The CDR3 is 15 amino acids. Looked up from germline, CDR1 is LNHDA and CDR2 is SQIVND (reference sequence). The CDR3: CASSGNRGRNYGYTF. As DNA, the CDR3 is TGTGCCAGTAGTGGCAACAGGGGACGGAACTATGGCTACACCTTC.

The chain employs TRBV12-3 or TRBV12-4 and TRBJ1-2; 9 nucleotides match TRBD1. This CDR3 comprises 14 residues. The J segment lost 4 bases and the V segment lost 5 bases, leaving 5 bases of the junction unmatched. The CDR3 DNA is TGTGCCAGCAGTCCACAGGGGGCTAGCTATGGCTACACCTTC. Its protein product is CASSPQGASYGYTF.

V is TRBV3-1 and J is TRBJ2-3; maybe TRBD1 (7 bases). CDR3 length: 17 amino acids. V gave up 3 bases and J gave up 2 bases, with 18 bases separating them. The germline gives CDR1 LGHDT, CDR2 YNNKEL (reference sequence). CDR3 DNA sequence: TGTGCCAGCAGCCAGCCCTTAGGGGGCGGGGACACAGATACGCAGTATTTT. Protein product: CASSQPLGGGDTDTQYF.

The chain employs TRBV6-1 and TRBJ2-7; D remains unclear. This CDR3 spans 12 amino acids. V gave up 6 bases and J gave up 1 base, with 7 bases separating them. Per the germline V gene, CDR1 is MNHNS and CDR2 is SASEGT. CDR3 region: CASSAGSYEQYV. As DNA, the CDR3 is TGTGCCAGCAGCGCCGGTTCCTACGAGCAGTACGTC.

The rearrangement uses TRBV7-2 and TRBJ1-5; D might be TRBD1 (5 bases). V shed 5 bases and J shed 1 base, with 12 bases lying between them. The V gene's germline CDR1 is SGHTA and CDR2 FQGNSA. This CDR3 spans 15 amino acids. The DNA of the CDR3 is TGTGCCAGCAGCGCAAAATGGGACAGCAATCAGCCCCAGCATTTT. It codes for CASSAKWDSNQPQHF.

This clonotype was picked up many times. This chain links TRBV12-3 or TRBV12-4 with TRBJ1-2; no reliable D call. CDR3 length: 15 residues. Trimming stripped 7 bases from V and 2 bases from J, with 17 bases between. The CDR3 region is CASTLVASGNYGYTF. DNA for the CDR3: TGTGCCAGCACCCTAGTAGCGTCGGGCAACTATGGCTACACCTTC.

V is TRBV28 and J is TRBJ2-7; 7 positions agree with TRBD1. The CDR3 length is 15 residues. With V trimmed by 8 bases and J by 5 bases, 15 bases remained unmatched. Germline assignment: CDR1 MDHEN and CDR2 SYDVKM. CDR3 loop: CASGRLSEGANEQYV. DNA for the CDR3: TGTGCCAGCGGGCGGCTTAGCGAGGGGGCCAACGAGCAGTACGTC.

This clonotype was found many times. V gene TRBV4-1 combines with J gene TRBJ2-5, with D tentatively TRBD1 or TRBD2 (6 bases each). Trimming pared 6 bases from V and 4 bases from J, leaving 12 bases between. CDR1 and CDR2 (germline): MGHRA, YSYEKL. There are 13 residues in the CDR3. Here the CDR3 reads CASSLGGAETQYF. The CDR3, as DNA: TGCGCCAGCAGTCTGGGGGGCGCAGAGACCCAGTACTTC.

This clonotype was detected many times. The genes are TRBV5-1 and TRBJ2-7; 10 bases line up with TRBD1. V lost 0 bases and J lost 5; bases outside the gene matches: 5. Germline V gene sequence: CDR1 SGHRS, CDR2 YFSETQ. CDR3 length equals 15 residues. The DNA of the CDR3 is TGCGCCAGCAGCTTGGGGGACAGGGGCTGGGACGAGCAGTACTTC. Amino acids: CASSLGDRGWDEQYF.

This clonotype has more than one count but fewer than ten. The chain recombines TRBV11-1 with TRBJ1-1, with D perhaps matching TRBD1 (5 bases). The CDR3 is 13 residues long. Trimming stripped 1 base from V and 8 bases from J, with 11 bases between. CDR1 is SGHAT, CDR2 FQDESV, per germline (reference sequence). The CDR3 DNA is TGTGCCAGCAGCTTAGACAGGACGCGGGAAGCTTTCTTT. It translates to CASSLDRTREAFF.

Many counts were recorded for this clonotype. The rearrangement joins TRBV12-3 or TRBV12-4 to TRBJ1-5; TRBD1 aligns across 7 bases. This CDR3 has 13 amino acids. V trimming: 6 bases; J trimming: 7 bases; junction bases outside the gene matches: 6. CDR3 sequence: CASRGTEGQPQHF. For the CDR3, the DNA is TGTGCCAGCAGGGGGACAGAGGGGCAGCCCCAGCATTTT.

This clonotype has at least ten counts. CDR3 sequence reads: CSAPSAGKETQYF. CDR3 DNA sequence: TGCAGTGCTCCGTCGGCCGGGAAAGAGACCCAGTACTTC. This chain connects TRBV20-1 to TRBJ2-5, with D perhaps matching TRBD2 (5 bases). Germline V lookup: CDR1 DFQATT, CDR2 SNEGSKA (reference sequence). The CDR3 runs to 13 residues. Trimming removed 5 bases from V and 3 bases from J, with 13 bases in between.

This clonotype was picked up many times. The chain is built from TRBV20-1 and TRBJ1-5; D gene uncertain. CDR3 length: 14 amino acids. Per the germline V gene, CDR1 is DFQATT and CDR2 is SNEGSKA (reference sequence). The ends were cut back, 0 bases at V and 3 bases at J, with 9 bases in the middle. As DNA, the CDR3 is TGCAGTGCTAGAGAACTGACATTCAATCAGCCCCAGCATTTT. It codes for CSARELTFNQPQHF.

This clonotype was recorded a few times. The chain couples TRBV29-1 to TRBJ1-4; 7 nucleotides match TRBD1. V lost 7 bases to trimming and J lost 4 bases; unmatched junction nucleotides: 3. The CDR3 is 12 amino acids. Germline assignment: CDR1 SQVTM and CDR2 ANQGSEA. CDR3 loop: CSAWDSNEKLFF. The CDR3 DNA sequence: TGCAGCGCATGGGACAGTAATGAAAAACTGTTTTTT.

The table lists this clonotype with a few counts. The V and J genes are TRBV7-8 and TRBJ2-7; TRBD2 aligns across 11 bases. V dropped 5 bases and J dropped 4; count of bases not matched to a gene: 7. Germline CDR1 and CDR2: SGHVS and FQNEAQ. CDR3 length: 15 amino acids. The CDR3 region is CASSAHSGRAYEQYF. Here the CDR3 DNA reads TGTGCCAGCAGCGCCCATAGCGGGAGGGCGTACGAGCAGTACTTC.

The rearrangement joins TRBV20-1 to TRBJ2-1; TRBD2 aligns across 9 bases. V was pared by 1 base and J by 8 bases, with 9 bases of the junction left unmatched. The CDR3 sequence is 15 residues long. From germline, CDR1 is DFQATT and CDR2 SNEGSKA (reference sequence). CDR3 amino acids: CSARGEAGGAHEQFF. The CDR3 DNA reads TGCAGTGCTAGAGGGGAAGCGGGGGGAGCCCATGAGCAGTTCTTC.

V gene TRBV12-3 or TRBV12-4 combines with J gene TRBJ2-5; TRBD1 might be the D (6 bases). With 6 bases removed from V and 4 bases from J, the gap between germline ends came to 15 bases. The CDR3 runs 14 residues. The CDR3 protein is CASSMAQGGETQYF. The CDR3 DNA reads as TGTGCCAGCAGCATGGCACAGGGTGGAGAGACCCAGTACTTC.

Only a few counts were recorded for this clonotype. The chain has TRBV10-1 and TRBJ2-3; perhaps TRBD1 as D (6 bases). Germline CDR1 is WNHNN and CDR2 is SYGVQD (reference sequence). Trimming shortened V by 5 bases and J by 6 bases, and 12 bases separated the two germline ends. The CDR3 has 13 residues. CDR3 DNA sequence: TGCGCCAGCAGTCCAGGGGTCTTGGATACGCAGTATTTT. Translation gives CASSPGVLDTQYF.

This chain joins TRBV20-1 and TRBJ2-7, with 12 bases lining up with TRBD2. V was pared by 0 bases and J by 5 bases, with 14 bases of the junction left unmatched. CDR1 is DFQATT, CDR2 SNEGSKA, per germline (reference sequence). The CDR3 has 18 amino acids. CDR3 loop: CSARDFASGRGRDHEQYF. In DNA form, the CDR3 reads TGCAGTGCTAGAGATTTTGCTAGCGGGAGGGGTAGAGACCACGAGCAGTACTTC.

This clonotype has a count of ten or more. The chain couples TRBV5-6 to TRBJ2-7, with 15 bases aligning to TRBD2. The germline V gene encodes CDR1 SGHDT and CDR2 YYEEEE. CDR3 length equals 17 residues. V was pared by 4 bases and J by 6 bases, with 11 bases of the junction left unmatched. The CDR3: CASSPRTSGRVLGEQYF. Written as DNA, the CDR3 is TGTGCCAGCAGCCCGAGGACTAGCGGGAGGGTCCTGGGCGAGCAGTACTTC.

This clonotype appeared many times. The chain has TRBV28 and TRBJ1-2; TRBD1 matches 9 bases. With V trimmed by 5 bases and J by 4 bases, 8 bases remained unmatched. This CDR3 region has 15 residues. CDR1 and CDR2 from the germline V gene are MDHEN and SYDVKM. For the CDR3, the DNA is TGTGCCAGCAGTAACAGACAGGGGGTGGGCTATGGCTACACCTTC. As protein: CASSNRQGVGYGYTF.

DNA of the CDR3: TGTGCCAGCAGGATGGGACCGGGGAGCTCCTACGAGCAGTACTTC. It translates to CASRMGPGSSYEQYF. The V gene is TRBV6-5, the J gene TRBJ2-7; D is possibly TRBD1 or TRBD2 (5 bases each). The CDR3 runs to 15 residues. Trimming took off 6 bases at V and 0 bases at J, with 15 bases between the two ends. CDR1 is MNHEY and CDR2 is SVGAGI in the germline V gene.

The genes are TRBV11-2 and TRBJ2-7; weak D call: TRBD2 (7 bases). There are 15 residues in the CDR3. V dropped 0 bases and J dropped 3 bases, with 12 bases sitting between them. Germline V gives CDR1 SGHAT, CDR2 FQNNGV. CDR3 nucleotides: TGTGCCAGCAGCTTAGAACAGGGAGGGTTCTACGAGCAGTACTTC. Translating gives CASSLEQGGFYEQYF.

The chain couples TRBV18 to TRBJ2-1, with 8 bases lining up with TRBD2. The ends lost 3 bases at V and 6 bases at J; junction bases unmatched: 10. Per germline, CDR1 KGHSH and CDR2 LQKENI. This CDR3 comprises 16 residues. This CDR3 is CASSPKAGREGNEQFF. CDR3 coding DNA: TGTGCCAGCTCACCCAAAGCGGGCCGGGAGGGCAATGAGCAGTTCTTC.